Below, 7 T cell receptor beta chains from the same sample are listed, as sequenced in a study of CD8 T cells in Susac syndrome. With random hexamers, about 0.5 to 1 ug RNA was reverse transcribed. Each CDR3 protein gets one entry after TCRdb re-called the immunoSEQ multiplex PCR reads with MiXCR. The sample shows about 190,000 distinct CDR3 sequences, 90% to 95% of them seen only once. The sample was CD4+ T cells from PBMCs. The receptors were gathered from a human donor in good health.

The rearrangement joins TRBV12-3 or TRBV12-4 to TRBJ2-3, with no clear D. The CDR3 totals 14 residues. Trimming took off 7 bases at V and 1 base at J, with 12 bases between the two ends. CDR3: CASKVLPGTDTQYF. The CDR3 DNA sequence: TGTGCCAGCAAGGTCCTGCCCGGCACAGATACGCAGTATTTT.

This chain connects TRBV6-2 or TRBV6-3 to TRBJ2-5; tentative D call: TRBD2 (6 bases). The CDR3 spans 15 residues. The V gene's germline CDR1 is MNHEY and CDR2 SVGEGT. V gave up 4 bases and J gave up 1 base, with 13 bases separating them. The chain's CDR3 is CASSLGGRGQETQYF. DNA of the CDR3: TGTGCCAGCAGTTTGGGGGGTCGGGGCCAAGAGACCCAGTACTTC.

The CDR3 DNA sequence: TGCAGTGCCAGGGGCCCTAGCGGGGGGCCTTTTGAGCAGTTCTTC. The encoded protein is CSARGPSGGPFEQFF. V gene TRBV20-1 combines with J gene TRBJ2-1; 11 positions match TRBD2. Unmatched junction bases numbered 13, after V lost 6 bases and J lost 9 bases. The CDR3 is 15 residues long. From germline, CDR1 is DFQATT and CDR2 SNEGSKA (reference sequence).

DNA for the CDR3: TGTGCCAGCAGCTCCTTGGGGGATACGCAGTATTTT. Translated: CASSSLGDTQYF. The J gene is TRBJ2-3, the V gene TRBV11-2; no firm D call. Germline values: CDR1 SGHAT, CDR2 FQNNGV. Trimming removed 4 bases at V and 6 bases at J, with 8 bases between. CDR3 length: 12 amino acids.

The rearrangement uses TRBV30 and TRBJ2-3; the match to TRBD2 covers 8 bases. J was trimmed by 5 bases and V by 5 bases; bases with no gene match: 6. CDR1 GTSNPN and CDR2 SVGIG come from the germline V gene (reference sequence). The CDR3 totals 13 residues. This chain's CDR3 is CAWAGGWRDTQYF. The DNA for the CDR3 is TGTGCCTGGGCGGGGGGTTGGCGAGATACGCAGTATTTT.

CDR3 protein: CASSLEGGVNTEAFF. The CDR3 DNA is TGTGCCAGCAGCCTCGAAGGCGGGGTGAACACTGAAGCTTTCTTT. The chain couples TRBV3-1 to TRBJ1-1; D remains ambiguous. This CDR3 region has 15 residues. Germline V gene data show CDR1 as LGHDT and CDR2 as YNNKEL (reference sequence). The ends were cut back, 4 bases at V and 0 bases at J, with 12 bases in the middle. Supplemented by reference TRBV3-1 and TRBJ1-1, the full variable domain reads DTAVSQTPKYLVTQMGNDKSIKCEQNLGHDTMYWYKQDSKKFLKIMFSYNNKELIINETVPNRFSPKSPDKAHLNLHINSLELGDSAVYFCASSLEGGVNTEAFFGQGTRLTVV.

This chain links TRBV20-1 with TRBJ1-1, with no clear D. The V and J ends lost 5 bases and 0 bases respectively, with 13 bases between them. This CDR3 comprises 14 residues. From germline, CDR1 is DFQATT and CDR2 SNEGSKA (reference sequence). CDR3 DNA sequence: TGCAGTGCTGGACGAACTGGAGTGAACACTGAAGCTTTCTTT. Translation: CSAGRTGVNTEAFF.